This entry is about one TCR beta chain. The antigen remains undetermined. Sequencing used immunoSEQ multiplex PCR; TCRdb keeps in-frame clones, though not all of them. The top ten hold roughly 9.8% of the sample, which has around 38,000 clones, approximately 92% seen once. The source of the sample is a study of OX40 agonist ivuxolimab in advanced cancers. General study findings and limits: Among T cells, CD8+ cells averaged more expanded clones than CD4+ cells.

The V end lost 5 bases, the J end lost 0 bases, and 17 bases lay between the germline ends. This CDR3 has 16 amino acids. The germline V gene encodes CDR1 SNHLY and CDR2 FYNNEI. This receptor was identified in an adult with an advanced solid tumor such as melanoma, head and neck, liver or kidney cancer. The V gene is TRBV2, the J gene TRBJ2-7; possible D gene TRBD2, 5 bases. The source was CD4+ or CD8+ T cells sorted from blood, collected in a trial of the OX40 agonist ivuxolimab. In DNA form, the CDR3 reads TGTGCCAGCAGTCCGGCCCGGACTTCTAGCTCCTACGAGCAGTACTTC. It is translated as CASSPARTSSSYEQYF.